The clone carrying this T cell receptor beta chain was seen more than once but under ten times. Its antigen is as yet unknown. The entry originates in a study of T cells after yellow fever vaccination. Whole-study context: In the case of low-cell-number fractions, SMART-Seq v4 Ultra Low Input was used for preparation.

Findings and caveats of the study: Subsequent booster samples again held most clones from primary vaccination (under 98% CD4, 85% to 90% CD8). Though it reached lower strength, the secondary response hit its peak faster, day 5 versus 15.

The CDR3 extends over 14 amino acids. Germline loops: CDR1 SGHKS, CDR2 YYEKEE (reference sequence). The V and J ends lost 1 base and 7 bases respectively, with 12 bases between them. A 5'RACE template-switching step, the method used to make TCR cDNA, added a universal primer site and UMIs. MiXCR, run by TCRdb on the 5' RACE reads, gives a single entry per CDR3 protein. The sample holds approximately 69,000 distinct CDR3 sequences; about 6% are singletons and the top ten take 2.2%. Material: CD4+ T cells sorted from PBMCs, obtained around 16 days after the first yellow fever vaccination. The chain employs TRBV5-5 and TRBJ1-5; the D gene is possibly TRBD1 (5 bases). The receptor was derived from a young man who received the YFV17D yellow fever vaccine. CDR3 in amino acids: CASSLTRAGQPQHF. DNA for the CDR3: TGTGCCAGCAGCTTGACCAGGGCAGGCCAGCCCCAGCATTTT.